Presented here are 31 T cell receptor beta chains from one specimen sequenced in a study of T cell changes during pregnancy in multiple sclerosis. The assay was immunoSEQ multiplex PCR, and TCRdb's table has in-frame clones only and misses some. Here the sample spans 57,000 or so clones, 70% to 90% being singletons. The source was peripheral blood, collected in the first trimester of pregnancy. All receptors come from a female donor with multiple sclerosis, enrolled in a pregnancy study.

The chain employs TRBV10-1 and TRBJ1-1; D call uncertain. The CDR3 runs to 13 residues. V was shortened by 3 bases and J by 1 base, with 6 bases between the two germline ends. In germline, CDR1 is WNHNN, CDR2 SYGVQD (reference sequence). CDR3 region: CASSEQPNTEAFF. The CDR3 bases are TGCGCCAGCAGTGAACAGCCGAACACTGAAGCTTTCTTT.

This chain links TRBV5-1 with TRBJ1-1; D is undetermined. V was trimmed by 0 bases and J by 0 bases, leaving 9 bases between them. Per germline, CDR1 SGHRS and CDR2 YFSETQ. CDR3 length equals 15 residues. CDR3 amino acids: CASSLVSGLNTEAFF. In nucleotides, the CDR3 is TGCGCCAGCAGCTTGGTGTCAGGCTTGAACACTGAAGCTTTCTTT. The variable domain in full, with the rest retrieved from reference TRBV5-1 and TRBJ1-1, is KAGVTQTPRYLIKTRGQQVTLSCSPISGHRSVSWYQQTPGQGLQFLFEYFSETQRNKGNFPGRFSGRQFSNSRSEMNVSTLELGDSALYLCASSLVSGLNTEAFFGQGTRLTVV.

V gene TRBV6-1 combines with J gene TRBJ2-1; the match to TRBD2 covers 13 bases. The CDR3 consists of 15 residues. The V and J ends lost 6 bases and 5 bases, in that order; junction bases with no gene match: 4. Germline loops: CDR1 MNHNS, CDR2 SASEGT. This CDR3 is CASRGTSGRDNEQFF. The CDR3 DNA is TGTGCCAGCAGGGGTACTAGCGGGAGGGACAATGAGCAGTTCTTC.

V and J are TRBV7-2 and TRBJ2-1; the D gene is possibly TRBD1 (5 bases). This CDR3 region has 14 residues. Germline CDR1 SGHTA, CDR2 FQGNSA. Trimming removed 3 bases from V and 5 bases from J, with 11 bases in between. CDR3 in DNA: TGTGCCAGCAGCTTGACGCAGGGTAACAATGAGCAGTTCTTC. This encodes CASSLTQGNNEQFF.

The rearrangement links TRBV11-2 to TRBJ1-4; 7 bases line up with TRBD1. Looked up from germline, CDR1 is SGHAT and CDR2 is FQNNGV. The ends lost 5 bases at V and 2 bases at J; junction bases unmatched: 5. The CDR3 covers 15 residues. CDR3 in amino acids: CASSPPGQTNEKLFF. The CDR3 coding sequence is TGTGCCAGCAGCCCGCCGGGACAGACTAATGAAAAACTGTTTTTT.

The chain employs TRBV30 and TRBJ1-5; a weak D match, TRBD1 (6 bases). The V end was cut by 2 bases, the J end by 2 bases, with 13 bases between. The V gene's germline CDR1 is GTSNPN and CDR2 SVGIG (reference sequence). CDR3 size: 15 residues. This CDR3 is CAWSLGGNGNQPQHF. The CDR3, as DNA: TGTGCCTGGAGTCTAGGGGGAAACGGCAATCAGCCCCAGCATTTT.

The genes are TRBV7-3 and TRBJ1-1; D is ambiguous. Trimming shortened V by 8 bases and J by 4 bases, and 8 bases separated the two germline ends. Germline V lookup: CDR1 SGHTA, CDR2 FQGTGA. The CDR3 extends over 11 amino acids. The CDR3 loop is CASGEGTEAFF. As DNA, the CDR3 is TGTGCCAGCGGAGAGGGCACTGAAGCTTTCTTT. The entire variable domain, with the rest obtained from reference TRBV7-3 and TRBJ1-1, is as follows: GAGVSQTPSNKVTEKGKYVELRCDPISGHTALYWYRQSLGQGPEFLIYFQGTGAADDSGLPNDRFFAVRPEGSVSTLKIQRTERGDSAVYLCASGEGTEAFFGQGTRLTVV.

The J gene is TRBJ2-1, the V gene TRBV7-2; D remains ambiguous. The CDR3 length is 14 residues. Trimming cost V 1 base and J 7 bases, with 11 bases left between them. Per the germline V gene, CDR1 is SGHTA and CDR2 is FQGNSA. The CDR3 here is CASSLGLEMNEQFF. CDR3 nucleotides: TGTGCCAGCAGCTTAGGGCTGGAGATGAATGAGCAGTTCTTC. The full variable domain, its missing parts supplied by reference TRBV7-2 and TRBJ2-1, is GAGVSQSPSNKVTEKGKDVELRCDPISGHTALYWYRQSLGQGLEFLIYFQGNSAPDKSGLPSDRFSAERTGGSVSTLTIQRTQQEDSAVYLCASSLGLEMNEQFFGPGTRLTVL.

The chain uses TRBV7-3 and TRBJ2-3; 8 positions match TRBD2. From germline, CDR1 is SGHTA and CDR2 FQGTGA. Germline trimming cut 5 bases from V and 2 bases from J; bases unmatched to any gene: 6. The CDR3 extends over 15 amino acids. The CDR3 sequence: CASSIGGGYTDTQYF. The CDR3, as DNA: TGTGCCAGCAGCATCGGCGGGGGGTACACAGATACGCAGTATTTT.

The chain links TRBV27 to TRBJ1-5; tentatively, D is TRBD1 (5 bases). The V end was cut by 3 bases, the J end by 4 bases, with 16 bases between. Germline V CDR1 and CDR2: MNHEY, SMNVEV (reference sequence). The CDR3 runs to 16 residues. The CDR3 nucleotides are TGTGCCAGCAGTTTCCGTGGGACTGAAGATAATCAGCCCCAGCATTTT. It is translated as CASSFRGTEDNQPQHF.

This chain joins TRBV5-8 and TRBJ1-4, with 8 bases aligning to TRBD1. The CDR3 has 17 residues. V was pared by 2 bases and J by 8 bases, with 14 bases of the junction left unmatched. CDR1 and CDR2 (germline): SGHTS, YDEGEE. The CDR3 is CASSLGQGGPPREKLFF. In DNA, the CDR3 is TGTGCCAGCAGCTTAGGACAGGGAGGGCCACCGAGAGAAAAACTGTTTTTT.

The rearrangement joins TRBV29-1 to TRBJ2-5, with a possible D match to TRBD2 (6 bases). Germline assignment: CDR1 SQVTM and CDR2 ANQGSEA. Trimming removed 3 bases at V and 4 bases at J, with 15 bases between. The CDR3 length is 14 residues. The CDR3 DNA is TGCAGCGTTGACGCTAGCGTCATCTCAGAGACCCAGTACTTC. Protein sequence: CSVDASVISETQYF.

The rearrangement links TRBV6-5 to TRBJ2-7, with no clear D. V lost 7 bases to trimming and J lost 5 bases, with 9 bases between them. The CDR3 is made up of 11 amino acids. CDR1 MNHEY and CDR2 SVGAGI come from the germline V gene. CDR3 DNA sequence: TGTGCCAGCACCCAGCGTGACGAGCAGTACTTC. The encoded protein is CASTQRDEQYF.

The rearrangement joins TRBV19 to TRBJ1-1, with D possibly matching TRBD1 (6 bases). There are 15 residues in the CDR3. The V gene's germline CDR1 is LNHDA and CDR2 SQIVND (reference sequence). Trimming left V 4 bases short and J 0 bases short, with 12 bases between. As DNA, the CDR3 is TGTGCCAGTAGTACTCCGGACAGATTGAACACTGAAGCTTTCTTT. Protein sequence: CASSTPDRLNTEAFF.

This chain links TRBV18 with TRBJ2-3, with D hard to call. The V end was cut by 0 bases, the J end by 12 bases, with 25 bases between. Looked up from germline, CDR1 is KGHSH and CDR2 is LQKENI. The length of the CDR3 is 17 residues. The CDR3 sequence is CASSPPRQIAPPGRQYF. CDR3 nucleotide sequence: TGTGCCAGCTCACCACCCCGTCAGATAGCTCCTCCGGGTCGTCAGTATTTT. Full variable domain (missing parts from reference TRBV18 and TRBJ2-3): NAGVMQNPRHLVRRRGQEARLRCSPMKGHSHVYWYRQLPEEGLKFMVYLQKENIIDESGMPKERFSAEFPKEGPSILRIQQVVRGDSAAYFCASSPPRQIAPPGRQYFGPGTRLTVL.

This clone was detected only once. The V gene is TRBV4-2, the J gene TRBJ2-7; 7 bases fit TRBD1. Germline V lookup: CDR1 LGHNA, CDR2 YNFKEQ. J gave up 4 bases and V 2 bases, and 5 bases lay outside the gene matches. This CDR3 region has 14 residues. The chain's CDR3 is CASSQTGTDYEQYF. The CDR3 DNA sequence: TGTGCCAGCAGCCAAACCGGGACAGATTACGAGCAGTACTTC.

The J gene is TRBJ2-2, the V gene TRBV11-2; no clear D. V gave up 5 bases and J gave up 1 base, with 2 bases separating them. The CDR3 runs 12 residues. The germline gives CDR1 SGHAT, CDR2 FQNNGV. The CDR3 region has the DNA TGTGCCAGCAGCCGGAACACCGGGGAGCTGTTTTTT. Translation gives CASSRNTGELFF.

The chain uses TRBV28 and TRBJ1-1; the match to TRBD1 covers 12 bases. Trimming removed 5 bases from V and 7 bases from J; junction bases left unmatched: 5. The CDR3 length is 14 residues. Germline assignment: CDR1 MDHEN and CDR2 SYDVKM. CDR3 bases: TGTGCCAGCAGTACGGGACAGGGGGCCGGTGAAGCTTTCTTT. Translating it yields CASSTGQGAGEAFF. The full variable domain, completed using reference TRBV28 and TRBJ1-1, is DVKVTQSSRYLVKRTGEKVFLECVQDMDHENMFWYRQDPGLGLRLIYFSYDVKMKEKGDIPEGYSVSREKKERFSLILESASTNQTSMYLCASSTGQGAGEAFFGQGTRLTVV.

V is TRBV5-4 and J is TRBJ2-5, with 7 bases identical to TRBD2. Germline CDR1 reads SGHNT; CDR2 reads YYREEE (reference sequence). The CDR3 is 14 residues long. The V gene end was trimmed by 4 bases and the J gene end by 3 bases; junction bases not matched to a gene: 6. CDR3 nucleotide sequence: TGTGCCAGCAGCACCAGAGGACTAGAAGAGACCCAGTACTTC. Translated, it gives CASSTRGLEETQYF.

The rearrangement joins TRBV7-3 to TRBJ1-1; D is perhaps TRBD1 (5 bases). CDR1 and CDR2 (germline): SGHTA, FQGTGA. Trimming stripped 6 bases from V and 1 base from J, with 12 bases between. This CDR3 is built from 14 residues. The CDR3 here is CASRIPGRNTEAFF. CDR3 sequence (DNA): TGTGCCAGCAGGATCCCAGGGCGGAACACTGAAGCTTTCTTT.

The chain employs TRBV7-9 and TRBJ1-2; TRBD1 matches 7 bases. V lost 1 base, J lost 7 bases, and 12 bases stayed unmatched. The CDR3 spans 16 residues. Germline CDR1 reads SEHNR; CDR2 reads FQNEAQ (reference sequence). CDR3 sequence reads: CASSLGLGQDVSGYTF. CDR3 DNA: TGTGCCAGCAGCTTAGGCCTAGGACAGGATGTGAGTGGCTACACCTTC.

The genes are TRBV7-2 and TRBJ2-7; 11 nucleotides agree with TRBD1. This CDR3 region has 17 residues. J was trimmed by 2 bases and V by 3 bases; bases with no gene match: 9. Per the germline V gene, CDR1 is SGHTA and CDR2 is FQGNSA. CDR3 sequence (DNA): TGTGCCAGCAGCTTCCGAACTTCGGGACAGGGGGCCTACGAGCAGTACTTC. Protein: CASSFRTSGQGAYEQYF.

Points on this clone: In the same sample, other DNA sequences code for this CDR3. This chain joins TRBV5-4 and TRBJ1-5; D is possibly TRBD1 (6 bases). V was trimmed by 4 bases and J by 7 bases, leaving 9 bases between them. The CDR3 is 12 residues long. Germline V gene data show CDR1 as SGHNT and CDR2 as YYREEE (reference sequence). CDR3 sequence (DNA): TGTGCCAGCAGCGCCCAGGGGCAGCCCCAGCATTTT. This sequence encodes CASSAQGQPQHF. Variable domain in full (rest from reference TRBV5-4 and TRBJ1-5): ETGVTQSPTHLIKTRGQQVTLRCSSQSGHNTVSWYQQALGQGPQFIFQYYREEENGRGNFPPRFSGLQFPNYSSELNVNALELDDSALYLCASSAQGQPQHFGDGTRLSIL.

This chain connects TRBV10-1 to TRBJ2-1; TRBD2 matches 8 bases. The CDR3 sequence is 17 residues long. The V gene's germline CDR1 is WNHNN and CDR2 SYGVQD (reference sequence). V dropped 0 bases and J dropped 7; count of bases not matched to a gene: 11. The CDR3 bases are TGCGCCAGCAGTGAGTCCTTAGTCAGCGGGAGTGGGAATGAGCAGTTCTTC. Translating gives CASSESLVSGSGNEQFF.

This clone was seen more than once but under ten times. The chain carries TRBV11-2 and TRBJ2-7; no reliable D call. The ends were cut back, 4 bases at V and 3 bases at J, with 7 bases in the middle. The CDR3 consists of 12 residues. Germline-derived CDR1 and CDR2 are SGHAT and FQNNGV. The CDR3 nucleotides read TGTGCCAGCAGCTCGCTAATCTACGAGCAGTACTTC. Its translation: CASSSLIYEQYF. Full variable domain (outside the CDR3, taken from reference TRBV11-2 and TRBJ2-7): EAGVAQSPRYKIIEKRQSVAFWCNPISGHATLYWYQQILGQGPKLLIQFQNNGVVDDSQLPKDRFSAERLKGVDSTLKIQPAKLEDSAVYLCASSSLIYEQYFGPGTRLTVT.

The chain uses TRBV10-3 and TRBJ2-1; TRBD1 matches 8 bases. The CDR3 is 13 amino acids. Losses at the gene ends were 8 bases for V and 8 bases for J; bases not matched to a gene: 8. Germline values: CDR1 ENHRY, CDR2 SYGVKD. For the CDR3, the DNA is TGTGCCATCGGCAGACAGGGGATAGATGAGCAGTTCTTC. It specifies CAIGRQGIDEQFF.

The gene calls are TRBV10-3 and TRBJ2-7, with 11 bases aligning to TRBD2. V shed 5 bases, J shed 5 bases, and the junction held 5 bases outside the gene matches. Germline V gives CDR1 ENHRY, CDR2 SYGVKD. CDR3 size: 14 residues. CDR3 nucleotide sequence: TGTGCCATCAGTTACACTAGCGGGAGTCACGAGCAGTACTTC. It codes for CAISYTSGSHEQYF.

CDR3 amino acids: CASSVSSGANVLTF. In nucleotides, the CDR3 is TGTGCCAGCAGTGTCAGCTCTGGGGCCAACGTCCTGACTTTC. This sequence joins TRBV6-1 and TRBJ2-6; no firm D call. Trimming cost V 4 bases and J 0 bases, with 4 bases left between them. The CDR3 is 14 residues long. CDR1 and CDR2 from the germline V gene are MNHNS and SASEGT.

This chain links TRBV7-7 with TRBJ2-5, with 10 bases lining up with TRBD2. CDR3 length: 15 amino acids. V shed 0 bases and J 5 bases; nucleotides not matched to a gene: 3. Germline V gene data show CDR1 as SSHAT and CDR2 as FNYEAQ (reference sequence). CDR3 sequence reads: CASSLASGRLETQYF. CDR3 sequence (DNA): TGTGCCAGCAGCTTAGCTAGCGGGAGGTTGGAGACCCAGTACTTC.

The rearrangement joins TRBV5-1 to TRBJ1-2; perhaps TRBD1 as D (5 bases). The CDR3 consists of 15 residues. Germline CDR1 reads SGHRS; CDR2 reads YFSETQ. The V end was cut by 0 bases, the J end by 6 bases, with 15 bases between. DNA for the CDR3: TGCGCCAGCAGCTTGGAGGCAGGGTTCCTAGATGGCTACACCTTC. Its translation is CASSLEAGFLDGYTF.

The chain is built from TRBV6-6 and TRBJ2-1, with TRBD1 identical over 8 bases. The CDR3 consists of 16 residues. The germline CDR1 and CDR2 sequences are MNHNY and SVGAGI (reference sequence). The V gene end was trimmed by 5 bases and the J gene end by 3 bases; junction bases not matched to a gene: 9. Here the CDR3 reads CASSAWTGSGYNEQFF. CDR3 nucleotide sequence: TGTGCCAGCAGTGCCTGGACAGGGTCCGGCTACAATGAGCAGTTCTTC.